This T cell receptor beta chain was obtained from a study of T cells in Graves' hyperthyroidism and ophthalmopathy. Study-level information: Peripheral blood samples were taken at initial diagnosis, prior to any treatment. Whole-study results and caveats: Most expanded thyroid clonotypes above 0.001 also appeared in blood. Stable hyperthyroidism was told apart from ophthalmopathy by a model built on 13 V-J features. Model-based prediction identified ophthalmopathy a median around 6.5 months prior to its onset.

On this clonotype itself: As yet, its antigen is unknown. A much larger clone lies a single base off, so this may be a read error.

Researchers took RNA transcripts and amplified the TCR beta CDR3 regions from them. TCR CDR3 regions were first amplified by RT-PCR with HTBI primers. A single record per CDR3 protein comes from TCRdb applying MiXCR to the multiplex PCR reads. The table has hundreds of thousands of distinct CDR3 sequences, roughly 14% seen once. Germline CDR1 and CDR2: LGHNA and YSLEER. The CDR3 sequence is 12 residues long. V was clipped by 4 bases and J by 8 bases, with 9 bases between them. The chain has TRBV4-3 and TRBJ2-1, with unresolved D. Sequenced material: blood. This TCR came from a woman under 30 with Graves' hyperthyroidism. In DNA, the CDR3 is TGCGCCAGCAGCCGAGATCGGGATGAGCAGTTCTTC. It is translated as CASSRDRDEQFF.